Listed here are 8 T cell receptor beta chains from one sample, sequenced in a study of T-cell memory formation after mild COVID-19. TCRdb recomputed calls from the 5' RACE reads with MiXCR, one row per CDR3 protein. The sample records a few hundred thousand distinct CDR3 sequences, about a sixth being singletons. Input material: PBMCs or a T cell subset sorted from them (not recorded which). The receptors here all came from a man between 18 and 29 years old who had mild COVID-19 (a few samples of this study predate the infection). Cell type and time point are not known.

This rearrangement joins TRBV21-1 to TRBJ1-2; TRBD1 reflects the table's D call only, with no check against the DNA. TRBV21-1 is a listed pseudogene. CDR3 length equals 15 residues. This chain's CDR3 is CASSWIPWRGHGYTF. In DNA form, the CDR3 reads TGTGCCAGCAGTTGGATCCCGTGGAGGGGGCATGGCTACACCTTC.

CDR3 sequence (DNA): TGCGCCAGCAGCTTACGGGGCGTTAATTCACCCCTCCACTTT. Protein sequence: CASSLRGVNSPLHF. The chain employs TRBV5-1 and TRBJ1-6, with D possibly matching TRBD1 (5 bases). The germline gives CDR1 SGHRS, CDR2 YFSETQ. V gave up 2 bases and J gave up 6 bases, with 9 bases separating them. CDR3 size: 14 residues.

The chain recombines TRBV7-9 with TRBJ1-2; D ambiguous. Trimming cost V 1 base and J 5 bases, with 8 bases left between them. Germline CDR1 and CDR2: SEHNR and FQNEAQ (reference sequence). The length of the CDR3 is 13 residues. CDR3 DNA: TGTGCCAGCAGCTTAGAAATAGTTTATGGCTACACCTTC. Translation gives CASSLEIVYGYTF.

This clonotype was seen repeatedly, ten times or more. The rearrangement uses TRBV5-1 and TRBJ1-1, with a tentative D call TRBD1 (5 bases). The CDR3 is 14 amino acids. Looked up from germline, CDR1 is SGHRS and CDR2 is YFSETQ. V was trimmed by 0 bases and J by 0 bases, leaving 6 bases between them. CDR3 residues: CASSLGTLNTEAFF. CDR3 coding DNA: TGCGCCAGCAGCTTGGGGACACTGAACACTGAAGCTTTCTTT. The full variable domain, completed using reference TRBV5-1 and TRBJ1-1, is KAGVTQTPRYLIKTRGQQVTLSCSPISGHRSVSWYQQTPGQGLQFLFEYFSETQRNKGNFPGRFSGRQFSNSRSEMNVSTLELGDSALYLCASSLGTLNTEAFFGQGTRLTVV.

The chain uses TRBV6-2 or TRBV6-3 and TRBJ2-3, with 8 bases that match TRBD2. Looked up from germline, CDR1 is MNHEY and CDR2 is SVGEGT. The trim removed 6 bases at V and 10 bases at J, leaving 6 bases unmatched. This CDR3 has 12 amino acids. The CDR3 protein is CASRTLAGPQYF. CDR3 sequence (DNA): TGTGCCAGCAGGACTCTAGCGGGCCCGCAGTATTTT.

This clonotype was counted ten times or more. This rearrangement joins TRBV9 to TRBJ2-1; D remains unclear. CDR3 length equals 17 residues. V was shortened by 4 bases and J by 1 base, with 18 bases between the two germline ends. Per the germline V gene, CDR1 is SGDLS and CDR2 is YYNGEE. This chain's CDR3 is CASSLSIDSQSYNEQFF. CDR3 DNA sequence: TGTGCCAGCAGCCTCTCCATCGATAGTCAATCCTACAATGAGCAGTTCTTC.

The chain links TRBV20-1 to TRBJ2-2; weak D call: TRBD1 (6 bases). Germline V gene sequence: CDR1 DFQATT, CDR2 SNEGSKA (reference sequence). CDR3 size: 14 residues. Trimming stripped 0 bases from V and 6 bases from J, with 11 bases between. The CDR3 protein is CSARDNRDAGELFF. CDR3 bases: TGCAGTGCTAGAGATAACAGGGACGCCGGGGAGCTGTTTTTT.

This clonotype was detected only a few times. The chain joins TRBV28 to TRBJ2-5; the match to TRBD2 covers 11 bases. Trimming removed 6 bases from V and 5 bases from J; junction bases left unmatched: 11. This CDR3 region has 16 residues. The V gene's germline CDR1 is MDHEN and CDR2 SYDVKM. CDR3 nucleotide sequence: TGTGCCAGCAGGACTTTTAGCGGGGGGGCCCGGGAGACCCAGTACTTC. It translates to CASRTFSGGARETQYF.